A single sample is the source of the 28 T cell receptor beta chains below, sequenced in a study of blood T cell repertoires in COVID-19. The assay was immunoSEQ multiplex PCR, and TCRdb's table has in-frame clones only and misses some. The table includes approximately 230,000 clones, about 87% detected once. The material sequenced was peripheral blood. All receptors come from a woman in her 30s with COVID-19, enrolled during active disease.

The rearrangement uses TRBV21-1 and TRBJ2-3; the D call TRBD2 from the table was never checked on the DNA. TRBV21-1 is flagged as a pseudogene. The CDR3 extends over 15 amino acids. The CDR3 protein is CASSKREEMEDTQYF. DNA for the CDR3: TGTGCCAGCAGCAAGCGGGAGGAGATGGAAGATACGCAGTATTTT.

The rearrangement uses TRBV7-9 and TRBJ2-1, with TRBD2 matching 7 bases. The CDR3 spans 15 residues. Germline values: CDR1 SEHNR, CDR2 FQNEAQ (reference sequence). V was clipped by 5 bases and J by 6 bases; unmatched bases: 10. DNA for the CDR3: TGTGCCAGCAGCCCCCCCAGCGGGATGCCCAATGAGCAGTTCTTC. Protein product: CASSPPSGMPNEQFF.

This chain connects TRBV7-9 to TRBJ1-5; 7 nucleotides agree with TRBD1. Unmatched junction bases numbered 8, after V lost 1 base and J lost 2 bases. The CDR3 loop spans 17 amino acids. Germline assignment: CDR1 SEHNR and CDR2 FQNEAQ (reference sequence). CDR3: CASSLVGRQGGNQPQHF. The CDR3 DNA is TGTGCCAGCAGCTTAGTGGGGCGACAGGGCGGCAATCAGCCCCAGCATTTT.

The CDR3 nucleotides are TGTGCCAGCAGTTCGGGGGGTTGGGAAAAACTGTTTTTT. This codes for CASSSGGWEKLFF. J is TRBJ1-4 and V is TRBV6-5; possible D gene TRBD1, 5 bases. Germline V gene data show CDR1 as MNHEY and CDR2 as SVGAGI. The CDR3 spans 13 residues. Trimming shortened V by 4 bases and J by 8 bases, and 11 bases separated the two germline ends.

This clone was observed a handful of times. This chain's CDR3 is CASSTAEKEKLFF. As DNA, the CDR3 is TGTGCCAGTAGTACCGCGGAGAAGGAAAAACTGTTTTTT. This chain joins TRBV19 and TRBJ1-4; D call uncertain. The CDR3 contains 13 residues. Trimming removed 4 bases at V and 8 bases at J, with 11 bases between. The germline V gene has CDR1 LNHDA and CDR2 SQIVND (reference sequence).

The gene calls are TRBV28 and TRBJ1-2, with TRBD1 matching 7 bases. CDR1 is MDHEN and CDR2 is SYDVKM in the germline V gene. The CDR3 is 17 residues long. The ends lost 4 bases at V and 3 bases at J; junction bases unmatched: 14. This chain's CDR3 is CASSSGLLAGTDYGYTF. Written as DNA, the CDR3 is TGTGCCAGCAGTTCGGGATTATTAGCAGGGACAGACTATGGCTACACCTTC.

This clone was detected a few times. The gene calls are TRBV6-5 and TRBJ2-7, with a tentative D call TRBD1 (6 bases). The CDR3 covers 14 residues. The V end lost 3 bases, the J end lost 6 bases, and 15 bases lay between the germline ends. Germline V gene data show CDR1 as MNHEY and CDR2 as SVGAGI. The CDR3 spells CASSYGTGLSEQYF. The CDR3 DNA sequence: TGTGCCAGCAGTTATGGCACAGGGCTTAGCGAGCAGTACTTC.

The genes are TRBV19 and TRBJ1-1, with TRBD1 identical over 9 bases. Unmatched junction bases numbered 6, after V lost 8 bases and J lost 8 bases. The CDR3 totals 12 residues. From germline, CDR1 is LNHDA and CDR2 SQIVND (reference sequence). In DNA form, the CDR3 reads TGTGCCAGTCTACAGGGGGCCTCAGAAGCTTTCTTT. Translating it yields CASLQGASEAFF.

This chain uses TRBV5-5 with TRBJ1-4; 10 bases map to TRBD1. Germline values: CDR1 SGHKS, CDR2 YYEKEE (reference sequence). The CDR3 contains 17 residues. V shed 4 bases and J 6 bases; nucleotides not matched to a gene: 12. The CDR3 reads CASSIPVPGTGDEKLFF. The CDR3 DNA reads TGTGCCAGCAGCATTCCCGTACCCGGGACAGGGGATGAAAAACTGTTTTTT. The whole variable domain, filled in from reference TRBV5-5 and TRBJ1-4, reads DAGVTQSPTHLIKTRGQQVTLRCSPISGHKSVSWYQQVLGQGPQFIFQYYEKEERGRGNFPDRFSARQFPNYSSELNVNALLLGDSALYLCASSIPVPGTGDEKLFFGSGTQLSVL.

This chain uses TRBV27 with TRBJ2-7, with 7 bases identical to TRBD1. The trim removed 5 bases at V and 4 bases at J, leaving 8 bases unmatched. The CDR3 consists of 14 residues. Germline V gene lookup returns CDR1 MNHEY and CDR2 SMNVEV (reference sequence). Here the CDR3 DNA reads TGTGCCAGCAGTCTCGGGGACAGTCTGTACGAGCAGTACTTC. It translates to CASSLGDSLYEQYF.

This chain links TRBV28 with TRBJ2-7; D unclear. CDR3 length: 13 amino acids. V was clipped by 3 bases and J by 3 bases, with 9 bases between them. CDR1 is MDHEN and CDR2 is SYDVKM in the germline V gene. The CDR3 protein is CASSLFGLYEQYF. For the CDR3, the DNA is TGTGCCAGCAGTTTGTTCGGTCTCTACGAGCAGTACTTC. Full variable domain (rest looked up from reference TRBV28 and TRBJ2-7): DVKVTQSSRYLVKRTGEKVFLECVQDMDHENMFWYRQDPGLGLRLIYFSYDVKMKEKGDIPEGYSVSREKKERFSLILESASTNQTSMYLCASSLFGLYEQYFGPGTRLTVT.

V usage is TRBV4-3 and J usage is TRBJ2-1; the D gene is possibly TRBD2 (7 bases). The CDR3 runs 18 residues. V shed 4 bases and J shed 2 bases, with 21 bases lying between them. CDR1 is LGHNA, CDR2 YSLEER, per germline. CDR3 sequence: CASSPNSNGGGPYNEQFF. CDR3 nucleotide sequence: TGCGCCAGCAGCCCTAACTCCAATGGGGGGGGCCCCTACAATGAGCAGTTCTTC.

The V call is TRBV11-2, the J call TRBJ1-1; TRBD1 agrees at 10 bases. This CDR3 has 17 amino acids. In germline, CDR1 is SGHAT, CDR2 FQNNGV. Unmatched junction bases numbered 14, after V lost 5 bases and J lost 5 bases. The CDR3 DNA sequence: TGTGCCAGCAGCCCCAGTCCCGGGACAGGGGTCGGGACTGAAGCTTTCTTT. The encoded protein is CASSPSPGTGVGTEAFF.

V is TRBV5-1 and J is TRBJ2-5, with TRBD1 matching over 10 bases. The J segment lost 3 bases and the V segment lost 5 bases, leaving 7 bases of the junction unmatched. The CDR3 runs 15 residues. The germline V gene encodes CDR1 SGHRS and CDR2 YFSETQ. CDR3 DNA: TGCGCCAGCAGTCGGGACAGGGGAGGCGAAGAGACCCAGTACTTC. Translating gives CASSRDRGGEETQYF.

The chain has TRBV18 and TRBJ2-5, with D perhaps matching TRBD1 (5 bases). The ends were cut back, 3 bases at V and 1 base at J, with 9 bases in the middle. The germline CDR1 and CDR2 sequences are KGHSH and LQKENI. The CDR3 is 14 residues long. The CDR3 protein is CASSPRGIQETQYF. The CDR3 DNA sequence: TGTGCCAGCTCACCTAGGGGAATCCAAGAGACCCAGTACTTC.

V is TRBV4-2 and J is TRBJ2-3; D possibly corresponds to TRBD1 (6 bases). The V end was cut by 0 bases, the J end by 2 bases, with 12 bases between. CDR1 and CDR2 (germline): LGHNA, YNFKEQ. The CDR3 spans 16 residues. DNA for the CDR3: TGTGCCAGCAGCCAAGAGGGGGCGGGTCTCACAGATACGCAGTATTTT. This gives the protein CASSQEGAGLTDTQYF.

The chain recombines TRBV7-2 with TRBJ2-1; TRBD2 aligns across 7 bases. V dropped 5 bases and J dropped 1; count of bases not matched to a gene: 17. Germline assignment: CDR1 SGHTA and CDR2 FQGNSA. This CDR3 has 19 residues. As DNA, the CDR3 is TGTGCCAGCAGCGTCGCCGGGACGACTAGCAGTTATTCCTACAATGAGCAGTTCTTC. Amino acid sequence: CASSVAGTTSSYSYNEQFF.

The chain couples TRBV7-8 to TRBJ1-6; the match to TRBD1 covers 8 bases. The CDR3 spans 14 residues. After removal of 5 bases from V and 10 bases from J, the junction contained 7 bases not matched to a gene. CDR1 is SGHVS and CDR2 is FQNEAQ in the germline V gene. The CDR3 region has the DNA TGTGCCAGCAGCCTACGACAGGGGCAATCACCCCTCCACTTT. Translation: CASSLRQGQSPLHF. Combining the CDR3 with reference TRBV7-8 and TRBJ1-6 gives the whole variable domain GAGVSQSPRYKVAKRGQDVALRCDPISGHVSLFWYQQALGQGPEFLTYFQNEAQLDKSGLPSDRFFAERPEGSVSTLKIQRTQQEDSAVYLCASSLRQGQSPLHFGNGTRLTVT.

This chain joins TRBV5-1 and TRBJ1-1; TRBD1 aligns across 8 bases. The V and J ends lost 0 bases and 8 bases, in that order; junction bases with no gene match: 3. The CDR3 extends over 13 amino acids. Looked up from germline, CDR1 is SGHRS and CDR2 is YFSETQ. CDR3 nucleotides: TGCGCCAGCAGCTTGGTTGGGGACAGGGAAGCTTTCTTT. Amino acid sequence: CASSLVGDREAFF.

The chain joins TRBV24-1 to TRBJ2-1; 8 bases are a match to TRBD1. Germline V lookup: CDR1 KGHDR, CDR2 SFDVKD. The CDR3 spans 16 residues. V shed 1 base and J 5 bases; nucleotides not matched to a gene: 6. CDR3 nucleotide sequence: TGTGCCACCAGTGATTTCACAGGGGGTCCAGACAATGAGCAGTTCTTC. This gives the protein CATSDFTGGPDNEQFF.

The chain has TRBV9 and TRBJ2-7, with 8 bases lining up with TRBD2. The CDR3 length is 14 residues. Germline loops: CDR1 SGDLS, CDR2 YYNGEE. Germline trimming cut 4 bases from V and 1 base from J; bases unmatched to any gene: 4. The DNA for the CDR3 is TGTGCCAGCAGCCCCCGGGGGGGATCCTACGAGCAGTACTTC. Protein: CASSPRGGSYEQYF.

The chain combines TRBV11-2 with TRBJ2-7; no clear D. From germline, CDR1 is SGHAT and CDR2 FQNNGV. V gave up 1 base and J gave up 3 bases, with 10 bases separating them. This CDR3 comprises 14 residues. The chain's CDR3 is CASSLGSSGYEQYV. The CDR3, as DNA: TGTGCCAGCAGCTTAGGCTCCTCCGGCTACGAGCAGTACGTC.

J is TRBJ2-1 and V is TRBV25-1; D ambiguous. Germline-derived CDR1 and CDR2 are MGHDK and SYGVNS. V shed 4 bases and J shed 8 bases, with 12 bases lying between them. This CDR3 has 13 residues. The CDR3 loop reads CASSGSSYDEQFF. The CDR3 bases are TGTGCCAGCAGTGGGTCGAGTTATGATGAGCAGTTCTTC.

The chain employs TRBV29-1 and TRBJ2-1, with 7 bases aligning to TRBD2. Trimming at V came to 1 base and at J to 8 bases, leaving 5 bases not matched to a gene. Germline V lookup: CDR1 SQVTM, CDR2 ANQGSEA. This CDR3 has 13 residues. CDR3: CSVEGLAMDEQFF. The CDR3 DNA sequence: TGCAGCGTTGAAGGACTAGCTATGGATGAGCAGTTCTTC.

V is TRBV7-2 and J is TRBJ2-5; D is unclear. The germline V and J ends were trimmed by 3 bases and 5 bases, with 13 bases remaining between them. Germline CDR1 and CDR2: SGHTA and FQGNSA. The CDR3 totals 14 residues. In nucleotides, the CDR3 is TGTGCCAGCAGCTTGTTACCCAGCGTCGAGACCCAGTACTTC. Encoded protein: CASSLLPSVETQYF.

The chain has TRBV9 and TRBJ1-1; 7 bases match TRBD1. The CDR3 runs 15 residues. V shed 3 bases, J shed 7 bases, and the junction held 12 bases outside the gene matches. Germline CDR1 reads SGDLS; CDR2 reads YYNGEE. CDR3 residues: CASSALDERTGEAFF. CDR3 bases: TGTGCCAGCAGCGCCCTCGACGAAAGGACAGGTGAAGCTTTCTTT. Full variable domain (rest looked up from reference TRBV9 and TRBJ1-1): DSGVTQTPKHLITATGQRVTLRCSPRSGDLSVYWYQQSLDQGLQFLIQYYNGEERAKGNILERFSAQQFPDLHSELNLSSLELGDSALYFCASSALDERTGEAFFGQGTRLTVV.

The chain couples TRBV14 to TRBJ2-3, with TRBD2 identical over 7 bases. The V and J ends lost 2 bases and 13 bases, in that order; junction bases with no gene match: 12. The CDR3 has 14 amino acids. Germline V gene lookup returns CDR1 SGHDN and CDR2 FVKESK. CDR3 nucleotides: TGTGCCAGCAGCCAAAAAGGGCCGAAGCGGGACGAGTATTTT. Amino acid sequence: CASSQKGPKRDEYF.

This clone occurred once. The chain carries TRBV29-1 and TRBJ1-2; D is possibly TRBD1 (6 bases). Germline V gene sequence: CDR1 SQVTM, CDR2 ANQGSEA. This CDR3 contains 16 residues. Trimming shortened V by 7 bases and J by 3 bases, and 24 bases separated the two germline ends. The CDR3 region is CSALSTQGLNDYGYTF. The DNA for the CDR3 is TGCAGCGCCCTCTCCACTCAGGGGCTTAACGACTATGGCTACACCTTC. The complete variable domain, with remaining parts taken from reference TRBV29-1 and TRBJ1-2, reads SAVISQKPSRDICQRGTSLTIQCQVDSQVTMMFWYRQQPGQSLTLIATANQGSEATYESGFVIDKFPISRPNLTFSTLTVSNMSPEDSSIYLCSALSTQGLNDYGYTFGSGTRLTVV.